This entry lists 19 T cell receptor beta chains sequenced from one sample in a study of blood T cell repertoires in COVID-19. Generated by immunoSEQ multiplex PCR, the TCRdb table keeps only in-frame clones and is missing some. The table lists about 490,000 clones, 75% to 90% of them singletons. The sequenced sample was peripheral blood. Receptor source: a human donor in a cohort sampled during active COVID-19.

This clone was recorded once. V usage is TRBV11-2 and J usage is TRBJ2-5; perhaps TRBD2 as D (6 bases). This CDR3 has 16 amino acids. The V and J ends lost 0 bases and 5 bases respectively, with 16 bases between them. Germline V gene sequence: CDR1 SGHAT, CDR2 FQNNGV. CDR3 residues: CASSLDRGLSGETQYF. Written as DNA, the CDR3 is TGTGCCAGCAGCTTAGATCGGGGACTCTCCGGGGAGACCCAGTACTTC. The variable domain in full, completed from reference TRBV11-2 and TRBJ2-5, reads EAGVAQSPRYKIIEKRQSVAFWCNPISGHATLYWYQQILGQGPKLLIQFQNNGVVDDSQLPKDRFSAERLKGVDSTLKIQPAKLEDSAVYLCASSLDRGLSGETQYFGPGTRLLVL.

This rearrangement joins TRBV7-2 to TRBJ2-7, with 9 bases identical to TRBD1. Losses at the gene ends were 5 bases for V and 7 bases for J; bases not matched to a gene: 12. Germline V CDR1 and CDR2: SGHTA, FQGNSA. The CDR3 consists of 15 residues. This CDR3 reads CASSPLGDRAGEQYF. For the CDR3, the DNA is TGTGCCAGCAGCCCCTTGGGGGACAGGGCGGGAGAGCAGTACTTC.

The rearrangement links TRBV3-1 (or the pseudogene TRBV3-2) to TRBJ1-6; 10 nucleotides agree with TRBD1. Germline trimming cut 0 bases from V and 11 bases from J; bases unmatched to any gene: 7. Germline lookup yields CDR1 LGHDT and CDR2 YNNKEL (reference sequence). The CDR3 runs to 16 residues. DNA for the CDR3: TGTGCCAGCAGCCAAGAAGGTCGACAGGGGGCCCCACCCCTCCACTTT. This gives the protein CASSQEGRQGAPPLHF.

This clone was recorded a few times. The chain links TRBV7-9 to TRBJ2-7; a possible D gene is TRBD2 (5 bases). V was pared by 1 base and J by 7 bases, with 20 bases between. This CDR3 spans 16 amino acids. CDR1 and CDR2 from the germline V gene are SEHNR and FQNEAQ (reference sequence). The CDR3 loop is CASSLVVGNPSVEQYF. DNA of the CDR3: TGTGCCAGCAGCTTAGTAGTCGGGAACCCCTCTGTGGAGCAGTACTTC.

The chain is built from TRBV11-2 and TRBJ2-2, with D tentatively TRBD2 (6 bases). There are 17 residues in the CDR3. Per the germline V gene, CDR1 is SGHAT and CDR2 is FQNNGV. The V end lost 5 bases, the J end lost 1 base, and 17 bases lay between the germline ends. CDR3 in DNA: TGTGCCAGCAGCCCCAACTGGGGGGAATTGAACACCGGGGAGCTGTTTTTT. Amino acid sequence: CASSPNWGELNTGELFF.

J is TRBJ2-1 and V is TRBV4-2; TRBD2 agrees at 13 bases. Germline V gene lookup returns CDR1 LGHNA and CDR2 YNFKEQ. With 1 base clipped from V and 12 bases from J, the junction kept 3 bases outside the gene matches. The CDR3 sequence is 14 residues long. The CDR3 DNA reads TGTGCCAGCAGCCAAGTACTAGCGGGAGGGCGGCAGTTCTTC. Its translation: CASSQVLAGGRQFF.

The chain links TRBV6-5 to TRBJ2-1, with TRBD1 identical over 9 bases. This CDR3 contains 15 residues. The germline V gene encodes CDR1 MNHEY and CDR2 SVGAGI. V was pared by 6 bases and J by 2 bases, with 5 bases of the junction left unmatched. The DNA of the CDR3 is TGTGCCAGCAGCAAGCGGGACAGGGCCTACAATGAGCAGTTCTTC. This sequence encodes CASSKRDRAYNEQFF.

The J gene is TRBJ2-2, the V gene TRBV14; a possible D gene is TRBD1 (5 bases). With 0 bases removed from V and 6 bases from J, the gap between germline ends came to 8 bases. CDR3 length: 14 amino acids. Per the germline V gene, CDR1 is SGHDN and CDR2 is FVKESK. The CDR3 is CASSQEGASGELFF. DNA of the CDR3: TGTGCCAGCAGCCAAGAAGGGGCATCCGGGGAGCTGTTTTTT.

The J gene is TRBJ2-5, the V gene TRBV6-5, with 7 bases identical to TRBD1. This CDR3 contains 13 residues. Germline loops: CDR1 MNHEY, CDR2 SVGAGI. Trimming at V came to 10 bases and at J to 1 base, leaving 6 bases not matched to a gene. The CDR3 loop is CATSGQLQETQYF. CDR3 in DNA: TGTGCCACTTCGGGACAGCTCCAAGAGACCCAGTACTTC.

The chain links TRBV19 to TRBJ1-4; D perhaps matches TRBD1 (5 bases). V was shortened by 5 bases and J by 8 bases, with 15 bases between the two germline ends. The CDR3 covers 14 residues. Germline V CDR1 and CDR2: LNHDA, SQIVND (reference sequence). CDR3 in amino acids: CASSPTAAWEKLFF. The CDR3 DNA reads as TGTGCCAGTAGTCCGACAGCCGCCTGGGAAAAACTGTTTTTT.

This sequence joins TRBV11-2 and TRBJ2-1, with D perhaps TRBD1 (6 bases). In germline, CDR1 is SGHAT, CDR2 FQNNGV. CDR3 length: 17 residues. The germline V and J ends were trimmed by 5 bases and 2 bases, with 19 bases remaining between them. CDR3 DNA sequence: TGTGCCAGCAGCGCTAGGGGGTCGAGCGGACCCTACAATGAGCAGTTCTTC. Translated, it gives CASSARGSSGPYNEQFF.

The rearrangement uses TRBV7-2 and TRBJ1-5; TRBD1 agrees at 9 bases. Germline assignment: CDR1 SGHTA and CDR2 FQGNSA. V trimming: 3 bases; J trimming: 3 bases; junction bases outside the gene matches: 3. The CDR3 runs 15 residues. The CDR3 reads CASSLTGGPNQPQHF. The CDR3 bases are TGTGCCAGCAGCTTGACAGGGGGGCCCAATCAGCCCCAGCATTTT.

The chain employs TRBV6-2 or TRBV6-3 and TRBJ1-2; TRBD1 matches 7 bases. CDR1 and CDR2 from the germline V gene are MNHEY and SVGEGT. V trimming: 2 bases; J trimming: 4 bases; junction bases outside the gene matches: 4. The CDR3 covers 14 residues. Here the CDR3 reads CASSYKGAGYGYTF. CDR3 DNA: TGTGCCAGCAGTTACAAGGGGGCAGGCTATGGCTACACCTTC.

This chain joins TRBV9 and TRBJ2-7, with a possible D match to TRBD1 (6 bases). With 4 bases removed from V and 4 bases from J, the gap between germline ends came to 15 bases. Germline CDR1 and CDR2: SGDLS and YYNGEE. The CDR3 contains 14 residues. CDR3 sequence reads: CASSPSGTQYEQYF. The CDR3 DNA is TGTGCCAGCAGCCCCTCCGGGACACAGTACGAGCAGTACTTC.

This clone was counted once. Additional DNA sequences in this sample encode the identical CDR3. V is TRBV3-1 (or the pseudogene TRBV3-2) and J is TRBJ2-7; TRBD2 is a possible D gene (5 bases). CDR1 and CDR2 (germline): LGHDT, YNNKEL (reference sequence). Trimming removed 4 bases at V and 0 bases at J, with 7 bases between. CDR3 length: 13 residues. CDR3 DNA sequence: TGTGCCAGCAGCCGAGGGAGCTCCTACGAGCAGTACTTC. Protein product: CASSRGSSYEQYF.

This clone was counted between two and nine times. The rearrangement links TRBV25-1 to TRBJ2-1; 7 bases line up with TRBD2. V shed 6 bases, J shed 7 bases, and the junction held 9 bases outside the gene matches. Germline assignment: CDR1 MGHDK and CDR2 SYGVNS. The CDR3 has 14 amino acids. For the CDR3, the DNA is TGTGCCAGCAGCGACTCGGGAGGCGGGAATGAGCAGTTCTTC. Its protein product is CASSDSGGGNEQFF.

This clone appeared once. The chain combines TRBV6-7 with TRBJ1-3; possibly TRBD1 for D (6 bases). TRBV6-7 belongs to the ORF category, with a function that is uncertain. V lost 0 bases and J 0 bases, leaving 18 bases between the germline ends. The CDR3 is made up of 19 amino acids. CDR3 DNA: TGTGCCAGCAGTTACTCTCCCACAGAACAGGGCGACTCTGGAAACACCATATATTTT. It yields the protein CASSYSPTEQGDSGNTIYF.

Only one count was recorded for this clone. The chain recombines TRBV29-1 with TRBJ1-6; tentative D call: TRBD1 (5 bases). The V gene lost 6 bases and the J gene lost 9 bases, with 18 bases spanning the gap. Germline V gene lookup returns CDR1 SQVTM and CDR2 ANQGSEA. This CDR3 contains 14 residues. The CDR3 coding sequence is TGCAGCGTCGACGTTACGGGTCAGGGTTCACCCCTCCACTTT. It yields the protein CSVDVTGQGSPLHF.

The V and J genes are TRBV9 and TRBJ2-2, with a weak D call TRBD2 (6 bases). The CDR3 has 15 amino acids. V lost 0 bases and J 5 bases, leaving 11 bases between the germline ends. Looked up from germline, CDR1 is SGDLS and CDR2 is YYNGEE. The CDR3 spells CASSVGLDATGELFF. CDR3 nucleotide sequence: TGTGCCAGCAGCGTAGGACTAGACGCAACCGGGGAGCTGTTTTTT.